Described below is a single TCR beta chain sequence and its context. Its specific antigen is unknown. It has no much larger one-base neighbor in the sample; base qualities were not kept. The library was made by the immunoSEQ multiplex PCR assay. RNA was extracted from all samples and reverse transcribed into cDNA, which served as template for TCR sequencing. SuperScript III was used for first-strand cDNA synthesis, primed with a 2:1 mix of oligo-dT and random hexamers. A synthetic immune receptor repertoire was used to assess amplification bias, and residual bias was removed computationally. The study's processing was this. Raw reads were preprocessed to remove errors, and CDR3 was defined by IMGT conventions from the conserved cysteine to phenylalanine. Clonality was computed as 1 minus the Shannon entropy, with the entropy normalized by log2 of the number of productive unique TCRs. CD4 or CD8 identity of scalp clones was inferred by cross-referencing scalp TCRbeta sequences with sorted blood CD4 and CD8 repertoires. Entries here come from immuneACCESS through TCRdb and include only in-frame sequences with V and J called. Some clones fail to appear in such tables; in the studies checked, an unresolved V gene covers under half of the shortfall, and the cause of the remainder is unknown. V, J and clone size were drawn from that table, and D and trimming were deduced from the DNA. The sample profile shows 220,000 or so clones; around 62% of them were found once. More than 0.4% of the sample is in the top ten clones.

The data originate from a study of CD8+ T cells in alopecia areata (dated by TCRdb to the late 2010s). At the level of the whole study: Treated patients were enrolled in an open-label pilot trial of oral tofacitinib at 5 to 10 mg twice daily for moderate-to-severe alopecia areata. TCRbeta CDR3 regions were amplified by immunoSEQ multiplex PCR with 35 Vbeta forward and 13 Jbeta reverse primers. Human TCRbeta sequencing covered scalp tissue and sorted CD4+ and CD8+ peripheral blood T cells from patchy and totalis/universalis alopecia areata patients and healthy controls. Tofacitinib was administered for 6 to 18 months, and 6 months of follow-up off drug were then conducted to assess delayed response and recurrence. Patients on tofacitinib were biopsied at baseline and after 4 and 24 weeks of treatment, and several of the patients also had a later scalp biopsy. The RNA source kit depended on sample type: the PAXgene miRNA kit for fixed scalp, the miRNeasy kit for PBMCs, and the RNeasy kit for mouse skin. The study used high-throughput TCRbeta sequencing to examine T cell clonal expansion in alopecia areata, in both the C3H/HeJ mouse model and human patients. Scalp clonality was compared among normal scalp (n=4), patchy alopecia areata scalp (n=8), and alopecia totalis/universalis scalp (n=8). On the study overall, not on this receptor specifically: Shared TCR sequences between patients were less evident than in mice, which may be partly attributable to HLA diversity in the patient population. Resident alphabeta T cells in normal human skin are also sequenced, complicating scalp TCR repertoire analysis, unlike mouse skin dominated by gammadelta T cells. Compared with normal scalp, lesional scalp had higher clonality and more expanded CD8+ clones, particularly in alopecia totalis/universalis, a pattern that suggests antigenic drive.

The germline V gene (reference sequence) yields GTSNPN for CDR1 and SVGIG for CDR2. Including cysteine and phenylalanine, the CDR3 has 11 amino acids. Only CDR3 DNA remains: 33 bases, in frame from the first base. Deletion took 4 bases off V and 8 bases off J, with a span of 11 bases between the germline ends. The time point label corresponds to: baseline before oral tofacitinib. Peripheral blood and lesional scalp punch biopsies were obtained from patients with alopecia areata. PBMCs were separated by density centrifugation and stained for CD3, CD4 and CD8, after which CD4+ and CD8+ T cells were sorted on a FACSAria.

The sample was CD4+ T cells sorted from blood, taken at week 0. This receptor was obtained from a human donor with alopecia areata. The rearrangement combines TRBV30 with TRBJ1-1; the D gene remains uncertain. CDR3 region: CAWIVPGEAFF. The bases read TGTGCCTGGATAGTCCCGGGGGAAGCTTTCTTT. Reference TRBV30 and TRBJ1-1 proteins supply the regions before and after the CDR3; the full variable domain is: SQTIHQWPATLVQPVGSPLSLECTVEGTSNPNLYWYRQAAGRGLQLLFYSVGIGQISSEVPQNLSASRPQDRQFILSSKKLLLSDSGFYLCAWIVPGEAFFGQGTRLTVV.